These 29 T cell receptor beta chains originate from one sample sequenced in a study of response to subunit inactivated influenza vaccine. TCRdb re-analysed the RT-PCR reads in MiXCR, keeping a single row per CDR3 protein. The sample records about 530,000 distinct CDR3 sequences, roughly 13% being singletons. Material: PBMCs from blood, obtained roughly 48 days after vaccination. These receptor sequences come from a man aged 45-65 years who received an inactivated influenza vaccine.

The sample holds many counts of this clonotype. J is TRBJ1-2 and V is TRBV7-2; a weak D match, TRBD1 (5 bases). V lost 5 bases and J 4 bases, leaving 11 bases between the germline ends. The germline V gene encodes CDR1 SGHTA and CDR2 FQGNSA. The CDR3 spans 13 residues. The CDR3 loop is CASSTRDSYGYTF. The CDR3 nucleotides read TGTGCCAGCAGCACCCGGGACTCCTATGGCTACACCTTC.

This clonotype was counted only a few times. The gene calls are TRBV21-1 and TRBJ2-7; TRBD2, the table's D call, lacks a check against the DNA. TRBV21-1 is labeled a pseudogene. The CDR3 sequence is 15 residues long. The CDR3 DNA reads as TGTGCCAGCAGCAGGCCCAGGAGGGGATCCTACGAGCAGTACTTC. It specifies CASSRPRRGSYEQYF.

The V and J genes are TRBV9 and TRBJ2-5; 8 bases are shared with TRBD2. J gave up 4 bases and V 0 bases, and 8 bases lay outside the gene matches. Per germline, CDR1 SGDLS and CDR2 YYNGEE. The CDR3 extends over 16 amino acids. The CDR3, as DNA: TGTGCCAGCAGCGTAGCTGCCGGGGGGGCCCGAGAGACCCAGTACTTC. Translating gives CASSVAAGGARETQYF. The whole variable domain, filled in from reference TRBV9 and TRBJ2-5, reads DSGVTQTPKHLITATGQRVTLRCSPRSGDLSVYWYQQSLDQGLQFLIQYYNGEERAKGNILERFSAQQFPDLHSELNLSSLELGDSALYFCASSVAAGGARETQYFGPGTRLLVL.

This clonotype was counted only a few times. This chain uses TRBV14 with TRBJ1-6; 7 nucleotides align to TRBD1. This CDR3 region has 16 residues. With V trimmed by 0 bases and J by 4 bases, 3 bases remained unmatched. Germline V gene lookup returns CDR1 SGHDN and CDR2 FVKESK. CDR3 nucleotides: TGTGCCAGCAGCCAAGATCTGGGACAGTATAATTCACCCCTCCACTTT. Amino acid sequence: CASSQDLGQYNSPLHF.

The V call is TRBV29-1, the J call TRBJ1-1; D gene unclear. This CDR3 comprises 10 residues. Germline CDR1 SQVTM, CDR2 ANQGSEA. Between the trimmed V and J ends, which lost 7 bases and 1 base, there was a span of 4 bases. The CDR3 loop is CSAENTEAFF. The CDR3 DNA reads TGCAGCGCAGAGAACACTGAAGCTTTCTTT.

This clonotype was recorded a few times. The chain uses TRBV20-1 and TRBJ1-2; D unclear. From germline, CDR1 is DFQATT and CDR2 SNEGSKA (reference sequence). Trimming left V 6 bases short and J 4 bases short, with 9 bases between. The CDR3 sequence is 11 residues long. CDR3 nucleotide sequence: TGCAGTGCCAGCGGGAGCTATGGCTACACCTTC. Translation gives CSASGSYGYTF.

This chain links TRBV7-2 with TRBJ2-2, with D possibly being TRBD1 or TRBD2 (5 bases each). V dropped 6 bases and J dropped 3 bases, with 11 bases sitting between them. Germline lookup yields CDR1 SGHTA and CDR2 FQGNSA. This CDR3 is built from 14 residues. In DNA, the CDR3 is TGTGCCAGCAGAGACGGGACCGACACCGGGGAGCTGTTTTTT. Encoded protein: CASRDGTDTGELFF.

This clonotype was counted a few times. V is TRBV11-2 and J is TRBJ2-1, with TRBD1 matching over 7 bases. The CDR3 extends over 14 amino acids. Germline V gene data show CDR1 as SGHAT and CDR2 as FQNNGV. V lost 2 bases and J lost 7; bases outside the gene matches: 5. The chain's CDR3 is CASSLQMTGNEQFF. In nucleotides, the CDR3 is TGTGCCAGCAGCTTACAAATGACAGGGAATGAGCAGTTCTTC.

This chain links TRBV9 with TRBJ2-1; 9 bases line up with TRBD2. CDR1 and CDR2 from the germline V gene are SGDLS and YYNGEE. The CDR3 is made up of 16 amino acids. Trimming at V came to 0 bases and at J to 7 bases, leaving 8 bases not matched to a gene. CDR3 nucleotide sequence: TGTGCCAGCAGCGTAGTTGGTAGCGGGAGTATAAATGAGCAGTTCTTC. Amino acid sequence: CASSVVGSGSINEQFF.

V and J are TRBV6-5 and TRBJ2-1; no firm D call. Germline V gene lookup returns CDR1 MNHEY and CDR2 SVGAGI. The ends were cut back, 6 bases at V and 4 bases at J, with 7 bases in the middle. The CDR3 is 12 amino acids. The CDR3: CASRTQYNEQFF. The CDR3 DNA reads TGTGCCAGCAGAACACAATACAATGAGCAGTTCTTC.

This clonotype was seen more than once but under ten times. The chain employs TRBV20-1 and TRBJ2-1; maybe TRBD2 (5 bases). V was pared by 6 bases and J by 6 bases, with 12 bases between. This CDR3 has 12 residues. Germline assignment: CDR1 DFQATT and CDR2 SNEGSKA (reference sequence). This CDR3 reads CSAPDFGNEQFF. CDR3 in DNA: TGCAGTGCCCCGGACTTTGGCAATGAGCAGTTCTTC.

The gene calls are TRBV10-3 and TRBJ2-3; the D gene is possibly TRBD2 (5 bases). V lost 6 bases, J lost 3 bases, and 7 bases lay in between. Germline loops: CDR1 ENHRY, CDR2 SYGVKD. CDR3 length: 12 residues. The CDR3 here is CAIRVATDTQYF. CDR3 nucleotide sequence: TGTGCCATCAGAGTAGCGACAGATACGCAGTATTTT.

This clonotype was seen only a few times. The chain's CDR3 is CASSFQGDQPQHF. The CDR3 bases are TGTGCCAGCAGCTTTCAGGGGGATCAGCCCCAGCATTTT. V is TRBV6-2 or TRBV6-3 and J is TRBJ1-5; 7 nucleotides agree with TRBD1. Looked up from germline, CDR1 is MNHEY and CDR2 is SVGEGT. The CDR3 spans 13 residues. The V gene end was trimmed by 6 bases and the J gene end by 5 bases; junction bases not matched to a gene: 4.

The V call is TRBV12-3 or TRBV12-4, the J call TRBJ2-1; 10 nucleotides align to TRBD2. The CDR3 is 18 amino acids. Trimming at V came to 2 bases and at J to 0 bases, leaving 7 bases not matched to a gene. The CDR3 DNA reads TGTGCCAGCAGTTTACTAGCGGGGGCCATCAGCTCCTACAATGAGCAGTTCTTC. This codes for CASSLLAGAISSYNEQFF.

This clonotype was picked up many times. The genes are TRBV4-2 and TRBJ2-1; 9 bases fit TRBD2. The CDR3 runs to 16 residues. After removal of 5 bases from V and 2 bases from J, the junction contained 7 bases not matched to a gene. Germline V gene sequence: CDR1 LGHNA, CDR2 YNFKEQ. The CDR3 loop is CASSIAGEEAYNEQFF. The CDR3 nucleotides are TGTGCCAGCAGCATAGCGGGAGAGGAGGCCTACAATGAGCAGTTCTTC.

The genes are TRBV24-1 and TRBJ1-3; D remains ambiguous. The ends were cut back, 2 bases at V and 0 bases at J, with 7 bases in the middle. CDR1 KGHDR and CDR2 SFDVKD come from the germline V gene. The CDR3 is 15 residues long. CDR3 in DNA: TGTGCCACCAGTGATTCGGGCAGCTCTGGAAACACCATATATTTT. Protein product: CATSDSGSSGNTIYF.

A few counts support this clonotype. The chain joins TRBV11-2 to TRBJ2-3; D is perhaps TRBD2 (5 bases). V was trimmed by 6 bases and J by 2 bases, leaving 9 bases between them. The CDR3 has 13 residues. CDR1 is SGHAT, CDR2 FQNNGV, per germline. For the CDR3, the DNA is TGTGCCAGCAGACCGGGAAACACAGATACGCAGTATTTT. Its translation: CASRPGNTDTQYF.

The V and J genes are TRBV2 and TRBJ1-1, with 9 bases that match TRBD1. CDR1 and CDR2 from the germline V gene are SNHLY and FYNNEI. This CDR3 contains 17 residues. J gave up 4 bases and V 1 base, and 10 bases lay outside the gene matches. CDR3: CASSEVGTRQGGTEAFF. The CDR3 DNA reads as TGTGCCAGCAGTGAAGTTGGGACTAGACAGGGGGGCACTGAAGCTTTCTTT.

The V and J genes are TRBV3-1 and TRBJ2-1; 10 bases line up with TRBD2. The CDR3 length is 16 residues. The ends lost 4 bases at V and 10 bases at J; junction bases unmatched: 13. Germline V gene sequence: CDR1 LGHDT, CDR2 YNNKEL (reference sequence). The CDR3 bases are TGTGCCAGCAGCCGGAGACAAAGCGGGGGGGTTGGGGAGCAGTTCTTC. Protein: CASSRRQSGGVGEQFF.

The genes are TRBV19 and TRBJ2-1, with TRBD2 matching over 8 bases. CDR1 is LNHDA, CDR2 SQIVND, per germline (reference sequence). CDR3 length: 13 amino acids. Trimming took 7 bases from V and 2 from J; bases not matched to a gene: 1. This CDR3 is CASTGRAYNEQFF. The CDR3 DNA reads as TGTGCCAGTACCGGGAGGGCCTACAATGAGCAGTTCTTC.

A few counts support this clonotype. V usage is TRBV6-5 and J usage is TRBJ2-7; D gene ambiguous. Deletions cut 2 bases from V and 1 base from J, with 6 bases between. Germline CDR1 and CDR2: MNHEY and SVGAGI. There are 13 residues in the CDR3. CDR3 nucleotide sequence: TGTGCCAGCAGTTACAGGGAATCCTACGAGCAGTACTTC. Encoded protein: CASSYRESYEQYF.

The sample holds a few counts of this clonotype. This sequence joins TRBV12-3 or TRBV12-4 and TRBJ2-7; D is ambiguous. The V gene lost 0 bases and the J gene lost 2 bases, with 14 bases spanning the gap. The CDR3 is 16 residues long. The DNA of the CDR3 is TGTGCCAGCAGTTTAGCCCCAGCTAGGCCGACCTACGAGCAGTACTTC. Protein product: CASSLAPARPTYEQYF.

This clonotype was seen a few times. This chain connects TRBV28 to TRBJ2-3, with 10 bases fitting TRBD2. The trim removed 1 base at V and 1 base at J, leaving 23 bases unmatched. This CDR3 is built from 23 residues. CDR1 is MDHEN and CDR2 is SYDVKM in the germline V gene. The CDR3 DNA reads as TGTGCCAGCAGTTTATATGTCATGAGAAGCGGGAGGGCCCCACAGGAGCGCACAGATACGCAGTATTTT. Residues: CASSLYVMRSGRAPQERTDTQYF.

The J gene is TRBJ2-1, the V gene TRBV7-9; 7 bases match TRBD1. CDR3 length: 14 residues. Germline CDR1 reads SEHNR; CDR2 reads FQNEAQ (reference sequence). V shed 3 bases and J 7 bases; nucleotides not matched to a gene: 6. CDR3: CASSFGDRANEQFF. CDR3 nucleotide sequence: TGTGCCAGCAGCTTTGGTGACAGGGCGAATGAGCAGTTCTTC.

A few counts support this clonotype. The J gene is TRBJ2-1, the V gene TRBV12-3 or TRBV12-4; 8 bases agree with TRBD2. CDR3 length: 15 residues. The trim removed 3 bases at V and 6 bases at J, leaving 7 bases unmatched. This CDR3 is CASSFQASGFNEQFF. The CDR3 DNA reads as TGTGCCAGCAGTTTTCAGGCTAGCGGGTTCAATGAGCAGTTCTTC.

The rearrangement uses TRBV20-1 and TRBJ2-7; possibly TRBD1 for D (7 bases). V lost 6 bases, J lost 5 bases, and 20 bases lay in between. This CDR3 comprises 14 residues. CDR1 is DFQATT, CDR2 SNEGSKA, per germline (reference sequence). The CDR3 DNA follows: TGCAGTGCCCCCTCCCCAGGGGGGTTCGACGAGCAGTACTTC. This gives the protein CSAPSPGGFDEQYF.

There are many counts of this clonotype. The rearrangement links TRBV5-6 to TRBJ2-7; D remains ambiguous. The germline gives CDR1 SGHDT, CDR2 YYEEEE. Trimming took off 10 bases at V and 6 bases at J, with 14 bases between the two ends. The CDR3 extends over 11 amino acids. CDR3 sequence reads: CASSSLSEQYF. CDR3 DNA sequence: TGTGCCTCTTCTTCTTTGTCCGAGCAGTACTTC. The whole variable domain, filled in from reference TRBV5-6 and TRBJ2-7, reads DAGVTQSPTHLIKTRGQQVTLRCSPKSGHDTVSWYQQALGQGPQFIFQYYEEEERQRGNFPDRFSGHQFPNYSSELNVNALLLGDSALYLCASSSLSEQYFGPGTRLTVT.

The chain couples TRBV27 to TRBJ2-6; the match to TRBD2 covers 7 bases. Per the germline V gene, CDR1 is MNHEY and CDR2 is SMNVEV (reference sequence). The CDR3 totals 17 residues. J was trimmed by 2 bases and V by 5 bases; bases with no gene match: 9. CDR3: CASSPIWGGPGANVLTF. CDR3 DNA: TGTGCCAGCAGTCCGATATGGGGGGGTCCTGGGGCCAACGTCCTGACTTTC.

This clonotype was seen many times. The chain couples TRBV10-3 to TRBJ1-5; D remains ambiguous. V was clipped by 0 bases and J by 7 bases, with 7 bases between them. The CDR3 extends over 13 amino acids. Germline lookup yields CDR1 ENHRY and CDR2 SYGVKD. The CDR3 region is CAISESVTQPQHF. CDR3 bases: TGTGCCATCAGTGAGTCCGTGACCCAGCCCCAGCATTTT.